A selection of T cell receptor beta chains follows, all from one sample in a study of shared clonotypes between healthy human individuals. Method: immunoSEQ multiplex PCR; TCRdb's copy keeps in-frame clones and lacks some. The table lists about 2.4 million clones, more than 80% of them singletons. What was sequenced was naive CD4+ T cells sorted from blood. The receptors here all came from a man aged 18 to 30 in good health. Each CDR3 is given with its conserved first and last residue. The D gene is left open where the match is weak. Only some rows state a clone size, as once, few, many or a class for expanded clones.

j_call d_call v_call clone_size cdr3_nt cdr3_aa
TRBJ2-4 TRBD1 TRBV28 - TGTGCCAGCAGTCCCGGGACAGCTGCCAAAAACATTCAGTACTTC CASSPGTAAKNIQYF
TRBJ2-1 - TRBV7-9 - TGTGCCAGCAGCTCCGCCGGATGGGGGGTCAACAATGAGCAGTTCTTC CASSSAGWGVNNEQFF
TRBJ2-3 - TRBV10-1 - TGCGCCGGGTCCAGGGGAGATACGCAGTATTTT CAGSRGDTQYF
TRBJ2-7 TRBD2 TRBV2 - TGTGCCAGCAGTGACCCTGTCGGACTAGCGAGAGAGGCCTACGAGCAGTACTTC CASSDPVGLAREAYEQYF
TRBJ2-1 TRBD2 TRBV6-5 - TGTGCCAGCAGTTCCAACGGACTAGCGGGAACTTCGCAGTTCTTC CASSSNGLAGTSQFF
TRBJ2-1 TRBD2 TRBV6-5 - TGTGCCAGCAGCAGACTAGCGGGATCTCTTGAGCAGTTCTTC CASSRLAGSLEQFF
TRBJ1-5 TRBD1 TRBV6-6 - TGTGCCAGCAGACAGGGGGGACTGGGGCAGCCCCAGCATTTT CASRQGGLGQPQHF
TRBJ2-3 TRBD2 TRBV10-3 once TGTGCCATCAGTTCTGCCTTTAGCGGGAGCGGAGATACGCAGTATTTT CAISSAFSGSGDTQYF
TRBJ2-7 TRBD2 TRBV9 - TGTGCCAGCAGCGTAGCCCCCTTAGCGGGAGGGCCGGGCGAGCAGTACTTC CASSVAPLAGGPGEQYF
TRBJ2-5 - TRBV5-1 - TGCGCCAGCAGCTTGGGACAGCACCGAGAGACCCAGTACTTC CASSLGQHRETQYF
TRBJ1-2 TRBD1 TRBV15 - TGTGCCACCAGCCACCCGGGACAGGGGGTCTATGGCTACACCTTC CATSHPGQGVYGYTF
TRBJ1-2 - TRBV6-5 - TGTGCCAGCAGTTATTTGCCCAACAAGGCCTATGGCTACACCTTC CASSYLPNKAYGYTF
TRBJ2-5 TRBD2 TRBV7-2 - TGTGCCAGCAGCTTAGGACTAGCGGGACAAGAGACCCAGTACTTC CASSLGLAGQETQYF
TRBJ1-2 - TRBV27 once TGTGCCAGCACTGCGACTAACTATGGCTACACCTTC CASTATNYGYTF
TRBJ1-1 TRBD1 TRBV5-1 - TGCGCCACCAAAGACAGGGAGAACACTGAAGCTTTCTTT CATKDRENTEAFF
TRBJ2-1 - TRBV13 - TGTGCCAGCAGTGAGGCGGACGGTTACTCCTACAATGAGCAGTTCTTC CASSEADGYSYNEQFF
TRBJ2-5 TRBD1 TRBV5-6 - TGTGCCAGCAGCTTCATCGAGGGCGGACAGGGAGAGACCCAGTACTTC CASSFIEGGQGETQYF
TRBJ1-2 - TRBV12-5 - TGTGCTAGTGGTTTTCTCCCCCTTCGGGGGTACATAAGACAATCGGGCTACACCTTC CASGFLPLRGYIRQSGYTF
TRBJ2-3 - TRBV7-2 - TGTGCCAGCAGCCCTTTAACGGGCACAGATACGCAGTATTTT CASSPLTGTDTQYF
TRBJ1-1 TRBD1 TRBV5-6 - TGTGCCAGCAGCTCCCGAATGACAGGGCCGAGCACTGAAGCTTTCTTT CASSSRMTGPSTEAFF
TRBJ2-2 TRBD1 TRBV28 - TGTGCCAGCAGTTTAGGCGGACAGGGGGTACCCGGGGAGCTGTTTTTT CASSLGGQGVPGELFF
TRBJ2-5 TRBD2 TRBV10-2 - TGCGCCAGCAGTGAGGCGGGGGGGTCGTGGGAGACCCAGTACTTC CASSEAGGSWETQYF
TRBJ2-3 TRBD2 TRBV19 - TGTGCCAGCAAACTAGCGGGAGTAGGCACAGATACGCAGTATTTT CASKLAGVGTDTQYF
TRBJ2-5 TRBD1 TRBV25-1 - TGTGCCAGCACCCGGACAGGCCAAGAGACCCAGTACTTC CASTRTGQETQYF
TRBJ2-2 - TRBV27 - TGTGCCAGCATCCCCCGCGGCACCGGGGAGCTGTTTTTT CASIPRGTGELFF
TRBJ2-7 TRBD1 TRBV25-1 - TGTGCCAGCAGTGAGGCAGGGGGCTCCTACGAGCAGTACTTC CASSEAGGSYEQYF
TRBJ2-5 - TRBV2 - TGTGCCAGCAGTGAACAAGGGTTTCAAGAGACCCAGTACTTC CASSEQGFQETQYF
TRBJ2-5 TRBD1 TRBV7-6 - TGTGCCAGCAGCAACCGGGACAGGGCCCAAGAGACCCAGTACTTC CASSNRDRAQETQYF
TRBJ1-6 - TRBV5-1 - TGCGCCAGCAGCTTGAATTGGGGCTATAATTCACCCCTCCACTTT CASSLNWGYNSPLHF
TRBJ2-4 TRBD1 TRBV5-1 - TGCGCCAGCAGCTTGGAACAGGGGGGCAAAAACATTCAGTACTTC CASSLEQGGKNIQYF
TRBJ1-3 - TRBV19 - TGTGCCAGTAGTATAACGGCCGGGAACTCTGGAAACACCATATATTTT CASSITAGNSGNTIYF
TRBJ2-5 - TRBV4-1 - TGCGCCAGCAGCCAACCCGGACAGAAAGAGACCCAGTACTTC CASSQPGQKETQYF
TRBJ2-7 TRBD1 TRBV29-1 - TGCAGCGTCAATGAGTGGGACAGCTACGAGCAGTACTTC CSVNEWDSYEQYF
TRBJ2-5 - TRBV29-1 - TGCAGCGCGATAGGACTATCACAAGAGACCCAGTACTTC CSAIGLSQETQYF
TRBJ1-6 TRBD1 TRBV7-2 - TGTGCCAGTGAGGGACAGGGGGCTTCACCCCTCCACTTT CASEGQGASPLHF
TRBJ2-3 TRBD2 TRBV5-1 once TGCGCCAGCAGCTTCGGCGCGGGAGTAATCGATACGCAGTATTTT CASSFGAGVIDTQYF
TRBJ2-7 - TRBV11-3 - TGTGCCAGCAGCTTAGATCGTTCTAGCTCCGAGCAGTACTTC CASSLDRSSSEQYF
TRBJ2-6 - TRBV4-1 - TGCGCCAGCAGCCAAGACCCTCGAAGGGTTAAAGCTGGGGCCAACGTCCTGACTTTC CASSQDPRRVKAGANVLTF
TRBJ1-2 TRBD1 TRBV2 - TGTGCCAGCAGTGAACAGGGGGCACTTGGCTACACCTTC CASSEQGALGYTF
TRBJ2-3 - TRBV9 - TGTGCCAGCAGCGTAGCTGGCAGAACTAGCACAGATACGCAGTATTTT CASSVAGRTSTDTQYF
TRBJ2-1 TRBD2 TRBV10-3 - TGTGCCATCAGTGCTAGGATAGCGGGGAGCTCCTACAATGAGCAGTTCTTC CAISARIAGSSYNEQFF
TRBJ1-2 - TRBV2 few TGTGCCAGCAGTGGGGCAGAATCGCACGGCTACACCTTC CASSGAESHGYTF